This T cell receptor beta chain was sequenced for a study of cytomegalovirus exposure and HLA in healthy donors. Overall study context: HLA-typed donors were the source of 86 million or so unique TCRs held in an early data release.

Turning to this clone: Its antigen is not known.

The PCR used 60 Vbeta and 13 Jbeta primers. The method was immunoSEQ multiplex PCR; TCRdb's version includes in-frame clones alone and lacks a portion of them. The sample yields some 190,000 clones, approximately 73% seen once. Study-wide findings and caveats: Three chains linked to CMV were shown in vitro to be specific for CMV antigens. Per a prior analysis, the majority of TCR beta V segments were productive roughly 90% or roughly 30% of the time.

Germline V gene data show CDR1 as SGDLS and CDR2 as YYNGEE. V lost 0 bases and J lost 10, with 18 bases in between. CDR3 length equals 15 residues. The chain is built from TRBV9 and TRBJ2-3, with D possibly being TRBD2 (5 bases). The sequencing sample was made of PBMCs. The receptor's source is a woman aged 25 to 39 in good health and CMV-seropositive. CDR3 loop: CASSVELEAGAAQYF. The CDR3, as DNA: TGTGCCAGCAGCGTAGAGTTGGAGGCGGGTGCCGCGCAGTATTTT.